This T cell receptor beta chain was sequenced in a study of blood T cell repertoires in COVID-19. Participant ages covered about 18 to 89 years across 24 US areas. Cohorts were determined from participant-reported clinical history. This clone was recorded only once. As processed by the authors: Amplified reference gene primers provided the basis for estimating nucleated cell counts. Generated by immunoSEQ multiplex PCR, the TCRdb table keeps only in-frame clones and is missing some. The V and J calls and clone size are taken from that table; D and trimming were inferred from the DNA. Of 200,000 to 250,000 clones listed, approximately 89% are singletons. The receptor comes from a woman in her thirties who had been exposed to COVID-19. The specimen sequenced was PBMCs or T cells enriched from blood (not recorded which).

As DNA, the CDR3 is TGTGCCAGCAGTGATAGCCACGAGCAGTACTTC. Its translation is CASSDSHEQYF. The chain links TRBV2 to TRBJ2-7, with D uncertain. V dropped 3 bases and J dropped 5 bases, with 5 bases sitting between them. CDR3 size: 11 residues. Germline V gene data show CDR1 as SNHLY and CDR2 as FYNNEI. The entire variable domain, with the rest obtained from reference TRBV2 and TRBJ2-7, is as follows: EPEVTQTPSHQVTQMGQEVILRCVPISNHLYFYWYRQILGQKVEFLVSFYNNEISEKSEIFDDQFSVERPDGSNFTLKIRSTKLEDSAMYFCASSDSHEQYFGPGTRLTVT.